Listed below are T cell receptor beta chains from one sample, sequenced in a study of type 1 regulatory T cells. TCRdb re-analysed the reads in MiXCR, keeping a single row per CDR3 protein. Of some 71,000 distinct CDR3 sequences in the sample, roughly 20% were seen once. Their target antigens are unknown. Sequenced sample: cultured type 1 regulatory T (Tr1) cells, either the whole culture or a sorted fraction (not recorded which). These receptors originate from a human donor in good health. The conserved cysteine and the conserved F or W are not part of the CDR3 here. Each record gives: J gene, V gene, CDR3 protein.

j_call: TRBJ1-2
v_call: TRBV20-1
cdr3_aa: SAIKLGYGYT

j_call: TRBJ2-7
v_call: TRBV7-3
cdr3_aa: ASSLSRGTSEQY

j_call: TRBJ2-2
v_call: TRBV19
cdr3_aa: ASSRGLAGGNTGELF

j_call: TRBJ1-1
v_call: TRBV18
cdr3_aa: ASSPGQSTEAF

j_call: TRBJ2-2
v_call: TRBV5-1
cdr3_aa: ASKTENTGELF

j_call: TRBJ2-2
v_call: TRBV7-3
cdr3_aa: ASSLPLGGTGELF

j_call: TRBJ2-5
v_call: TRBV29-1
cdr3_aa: SVSQAQETQY

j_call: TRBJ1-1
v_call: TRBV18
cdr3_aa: ASSREAGGRTEAF

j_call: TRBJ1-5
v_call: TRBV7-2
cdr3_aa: ASSFAGGNQPRH

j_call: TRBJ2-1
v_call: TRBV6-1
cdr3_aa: ASLGFRSSYNEQF

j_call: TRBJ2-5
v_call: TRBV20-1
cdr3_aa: SARDPGTQETQY

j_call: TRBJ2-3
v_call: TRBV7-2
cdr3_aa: ASSLPSETDTQY

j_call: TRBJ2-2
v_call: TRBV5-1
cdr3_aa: ASRSGTASGELF

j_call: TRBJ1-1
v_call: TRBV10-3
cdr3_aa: AISDPQRMNTEAF

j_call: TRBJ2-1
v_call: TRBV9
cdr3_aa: ASSFSSGRAAYNEQF

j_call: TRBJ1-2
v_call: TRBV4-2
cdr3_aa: ASSVGTEPYGYT

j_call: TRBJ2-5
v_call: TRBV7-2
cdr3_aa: ASSRQRQTQY

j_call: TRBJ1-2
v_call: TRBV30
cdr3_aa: AWRMSGGYT

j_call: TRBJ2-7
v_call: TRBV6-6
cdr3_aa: ASRREGSSYEQY

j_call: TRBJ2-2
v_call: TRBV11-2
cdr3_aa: ASSWDGTGELF

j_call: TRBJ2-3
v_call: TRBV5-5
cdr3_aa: ASSLRTSGDTQY

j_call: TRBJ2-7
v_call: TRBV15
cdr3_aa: ATSRKVDFSYEQY

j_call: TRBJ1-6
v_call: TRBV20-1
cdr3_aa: SARGGNSPLH

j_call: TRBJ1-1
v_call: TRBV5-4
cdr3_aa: ASSFSGLRTEAF

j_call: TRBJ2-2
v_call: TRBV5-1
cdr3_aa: ASSGLGATRGGELF

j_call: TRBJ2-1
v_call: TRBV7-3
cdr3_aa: ASSFAVKPYNEQF

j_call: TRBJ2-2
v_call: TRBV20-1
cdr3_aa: SATATGELF